This TCR beta chain was profiled in a study of blood T cell repertoires in COVID-19. Study in general: PBMCs, B-cell-depleted T cells, or T cells were the source of the cDNA or gDNA that made up the material.

Libraries were prepared by immunoSEQ multiplex PCR; TCRdb keeps only in-frame clonotypes and omits some of them. In the table there are hundreds of thousands of clones, approximately 87% of which are singletons. The CDR3 totals 14 residues. Germline CDR1 is LGHNA and CDR2 is YSLEER. V gave up 0 bases and J gave up 8 bases; unmatched junction bases: 4. Cohort 3 recovery required two negative PCRs, clearance, or symptom resolution. Sequences were obtained from PBMCs or T cells enriched from blood (not recorded which). The chain carries TRBV4-3 and TRBJ1-2; 9 nucleotides agree with TRBD1. This receptor was identified in a woman between 50 and 59 years old who had recovered from COVID-19. The CDR3 DNA is TGCGCCAGCAGCCAAGAAACAGGGGGCTGGGGCTACACCTTC. Translated, it gives CASSQETGGWGYTF.